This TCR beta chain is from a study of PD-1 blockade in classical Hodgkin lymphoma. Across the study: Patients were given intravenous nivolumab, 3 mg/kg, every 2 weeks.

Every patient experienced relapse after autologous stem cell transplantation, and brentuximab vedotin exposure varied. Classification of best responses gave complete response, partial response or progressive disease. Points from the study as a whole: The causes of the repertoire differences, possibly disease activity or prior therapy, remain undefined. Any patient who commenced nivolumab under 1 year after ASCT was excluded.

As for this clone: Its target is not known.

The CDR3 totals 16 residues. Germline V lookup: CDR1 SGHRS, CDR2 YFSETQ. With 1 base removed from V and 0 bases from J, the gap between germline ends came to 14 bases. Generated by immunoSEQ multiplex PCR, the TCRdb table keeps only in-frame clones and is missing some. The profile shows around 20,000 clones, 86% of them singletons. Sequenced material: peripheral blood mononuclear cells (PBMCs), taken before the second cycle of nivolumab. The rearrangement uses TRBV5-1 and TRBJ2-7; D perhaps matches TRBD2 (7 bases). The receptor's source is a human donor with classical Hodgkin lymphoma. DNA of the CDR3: TGCGCCAGCAGCTTGCAACAGGGAGGGGGCTCCTACGAGCAGTACTTC. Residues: CASSLQQGGGSYEQYF. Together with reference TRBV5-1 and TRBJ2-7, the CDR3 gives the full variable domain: KAGVTQTPRYLIKTRGQQVTLSCSPISGHRSVSWYQQTPGQGLQFLFEYFSETQRNKGNFPGRFSGRQFSNSRSEMNVSTLELGDSALYLCASSLQQGGGSYEQYFGPGTRLTVT.